This TCR beta chain was recorded in a study of CD8 T cells in Susac syndrome (dated by TCRdb to about 2019). Regarding the research as a whole: Of the Susac syndrome patients who were sequenced, fewer than 10 were in clinical remission while five or six had clinically active disease. At blood withdrawal, Susac syndrome patients were therapy-naive, treated with corticosteroids (with IVIg additionally given to some), or treated with IVIg alone. The study used repertoire sequencing to test whether antigen drove CD8+ T cell activation and differentiation in Susac syndrome.

From cysteine to phenylalanine, the CDR3 is 16 amino acids long. Only the CDR3 portion is preserved as DNA: 48 bases, with reading frame beginning at the first base. The junction shows trimming of 5 bases on V and 2 bases on J, and the gene matches do not reach 9 bases of it. In the germline V gene, CDR1 corresponds to SGHAT and CDR2 to FQNNGV. On this clonotype itself: The specificity of this receptor is unknown. The sample holds no much larger clone one base away, and base qualities are not on file.

Findings and caveats that apply to the study as a whole: The CD4+ T cell repertoire of patients with Susac syndrome showed no detectable clonal expansion. The study acknowledged that relatively few individuals were included in the TCR sequencing and HLA analysis.

Peripheral blood CD8+ and CD4+ T cells from healthy donors, Susac syndrome patients and multiple sclerosis patients were profiled by high-throughput TCR beta sequencing. The Susac syndrome patients fulfilled recently defined diagnostic criteria for either definite or probable disease. Bulk CD8+ and CD4+ T cells were purified by magnetic negative isolation, while CD8+ TEMRA cells were enriched using FACS. Blood was collected in EDTA tubes and processed within 24 hours, with PBMCs isolated through density gradient centrifugation. PBMCs intended for TCR sequencing were cryopreserved in liquid nitrogen and thawed later in a water bath at 37 degrees C. The sorted or isolated CD4+, CD8+ and CD8+ TEMRA cells reached a purity of at least 90%. RNA was extracted using the RNeasy kit, and about 0.5 to 1 ug of the RNA was reverse transcribed with random hexamers. TCR beta CDR3 regions were amplified with the immunoSEQ multiplex PCR assay covering 54 Vbeta and 13 Jbeta segments. To correct PCR amplification bias, a synthetic template baseline was used for both primer optimization and computational correction. As for the authors' bioinformatics: Only productive sequences were kept, with reads annotated to V, D and J genes according to IMGT and analyzed in immunoSEQ Analyzer. Clonality was computed as one minus Shannon entropy normalized by log2 of the number of productive unique sequences. For each patient and control, public and private clones were evaluated within the 100 most prevalent clones. A clone was defined as Susac-specific if it was absent from the healthy and MS cohorts, from some 980 published viral clones and from other ImmuneACCESS disease sequences. TCRdb handled the public reads itself, with Q25 trimming in fastp and clone calling in MiXCR, and kept productive beta chains. Under each unique CDR3 protein, matching rows form one entry showing the most common genes and DNA. The V and J calls, along with clone size, are taken from TCRdb and not from the paper's own processing. This sample comprises about 140,000 distinct CDR3 sequences, over 90% of them detected only once. Jointly, the top ten make up around 0.15% of the sample.

This TCR was sampled from a human donor with Susac syndrome. The specimen was CD4+ T cells from PBMCs. This chain is built from TRBV11-2 and TRBJ2-3; 8 bases in between match TRBD2. Here the CDR3 is given as CASSQSGSRPTDTQYF. At the DNA level, the sequence is TGTGCCAGCAGCCAAAGCGGGAGTCGGCCCACAGATACGCAGTATTTT.